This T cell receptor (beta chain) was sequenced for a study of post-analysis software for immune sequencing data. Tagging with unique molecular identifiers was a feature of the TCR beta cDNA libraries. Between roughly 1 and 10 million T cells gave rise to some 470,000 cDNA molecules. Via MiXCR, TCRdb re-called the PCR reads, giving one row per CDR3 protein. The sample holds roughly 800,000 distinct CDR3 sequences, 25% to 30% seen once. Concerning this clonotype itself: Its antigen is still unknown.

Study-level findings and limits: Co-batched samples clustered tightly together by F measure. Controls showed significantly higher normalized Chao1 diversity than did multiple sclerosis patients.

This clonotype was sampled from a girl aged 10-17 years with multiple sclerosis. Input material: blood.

CDR3: CASSLAVGGFSNYGYTF. The CDR3, as DNA: TGTGCCAGCAGCTTAGCGGTTGGGGGATTCTCTAACTATGGCTACACCTTC. The chain links TRBV7-2 to TRBJ1-2, with D possibly being TRBD1 (5 bases). The V end was cut by 0 bases, the J end by 0 bases, with 14 bases between. The CDR3 contains 17 residues. Germline assignment: CDR1 SGHTA and CDR2 FQGNSA.